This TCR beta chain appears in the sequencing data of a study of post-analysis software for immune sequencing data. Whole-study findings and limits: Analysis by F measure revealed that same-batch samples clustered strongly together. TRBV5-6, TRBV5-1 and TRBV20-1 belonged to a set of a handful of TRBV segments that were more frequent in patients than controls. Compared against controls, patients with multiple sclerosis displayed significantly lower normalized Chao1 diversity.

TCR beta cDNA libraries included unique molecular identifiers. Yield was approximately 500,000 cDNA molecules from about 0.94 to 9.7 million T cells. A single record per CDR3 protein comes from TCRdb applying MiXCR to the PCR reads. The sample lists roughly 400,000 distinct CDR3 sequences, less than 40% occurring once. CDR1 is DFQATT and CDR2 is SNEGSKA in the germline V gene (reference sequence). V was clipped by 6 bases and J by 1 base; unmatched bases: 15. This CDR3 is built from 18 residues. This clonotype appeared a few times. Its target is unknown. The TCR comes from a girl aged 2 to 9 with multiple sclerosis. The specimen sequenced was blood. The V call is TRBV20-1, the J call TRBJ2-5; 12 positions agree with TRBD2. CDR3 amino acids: CSAHSLAGGNSPQETQYF. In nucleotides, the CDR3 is TGCAGTGCGCACTCACTAGCGGGGGGCAACTCACCCCAAGAGACCCAGTACTTC.